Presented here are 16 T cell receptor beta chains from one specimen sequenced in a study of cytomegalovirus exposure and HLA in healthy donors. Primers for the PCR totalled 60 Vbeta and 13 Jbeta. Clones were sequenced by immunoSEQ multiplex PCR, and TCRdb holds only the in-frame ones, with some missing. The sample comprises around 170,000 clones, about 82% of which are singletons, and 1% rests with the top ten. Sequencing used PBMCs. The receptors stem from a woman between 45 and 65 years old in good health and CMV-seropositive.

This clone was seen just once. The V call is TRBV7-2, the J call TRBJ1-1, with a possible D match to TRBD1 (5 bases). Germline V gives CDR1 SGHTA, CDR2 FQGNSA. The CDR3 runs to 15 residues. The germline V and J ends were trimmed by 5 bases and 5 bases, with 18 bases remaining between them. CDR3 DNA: TGTGCCAGCAGCGTCACCAATACACAGGCGACTGAAGCTTTCTTT. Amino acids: CASSVTNTQATEAFF.

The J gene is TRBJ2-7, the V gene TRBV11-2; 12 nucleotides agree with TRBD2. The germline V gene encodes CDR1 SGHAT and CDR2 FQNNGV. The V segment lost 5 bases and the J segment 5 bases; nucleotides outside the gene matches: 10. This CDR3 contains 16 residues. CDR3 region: CASSPLTSGSIHEQYF. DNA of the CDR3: TGTGCCAGCAGCCCCTTGACTAGCGGGAGTATCCACGAGCAGTACTTC. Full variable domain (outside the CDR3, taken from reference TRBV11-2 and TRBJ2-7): EAGVAQSPRYKIIEKRQSVAFWCNPISGHATLYWYQQILGQGPKLLIQFQNNGVVDDSQLPKDRFSAERLKGVDSTLKIQPAKLEDSAVYLCASSPLTSGSIHEQYFGPGTRLTVT.

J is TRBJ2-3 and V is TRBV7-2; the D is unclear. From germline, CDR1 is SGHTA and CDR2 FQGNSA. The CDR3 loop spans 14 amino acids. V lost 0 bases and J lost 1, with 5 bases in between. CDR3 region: CASSLASGTDTQYF. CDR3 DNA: TGTGCCAGCAGCTTAGCCAGCGGCACAGATACGCAGTATTTT.

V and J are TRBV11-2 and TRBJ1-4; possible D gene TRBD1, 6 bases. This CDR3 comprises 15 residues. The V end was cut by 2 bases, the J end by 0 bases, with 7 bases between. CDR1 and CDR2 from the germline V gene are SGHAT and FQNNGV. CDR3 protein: CASSLRTATNEKLFF. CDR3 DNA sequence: TGTGCCAGCAGCTTACGGACAGCAACTAATGAAAAACTGTTTTTT.

The DNA for the CDR3 is TGTGCCAGCAGCTCACTAGGGACAGAAGCTAACTATGGCTACACCTTC. Its translation is CASSSLGTEANYGYTF. The chain is built from TRBV7-2 and TRBJ1-2, with 7 nucleotides matching TRBD1. The germline CDR1 and CDR2 sequences are SGHTA and FQGNSA. With V trimmed by 4 bases and J by 0 bases, 8 bases remained unmatched. The CDR3 extends over 16 amino acids.

CDR3 DNA: TGTGCCAGCAGCTTGGCTGCCCTAGCGTCGGGTACAGATACGCAGTATTTT. This gives the protein CASSLAALASGTDTQYF. The rearrangement uses TRBV5-4 and TRBJ2-3; D might be TRBD2 (6 bases). Germline V gives CDR1 SGHNT, CDR2 YYREEE (reference sequence). This CDR3 has 17 amino acids. V was pared by 0 bases and J by 3 bases, with 17 bases between.

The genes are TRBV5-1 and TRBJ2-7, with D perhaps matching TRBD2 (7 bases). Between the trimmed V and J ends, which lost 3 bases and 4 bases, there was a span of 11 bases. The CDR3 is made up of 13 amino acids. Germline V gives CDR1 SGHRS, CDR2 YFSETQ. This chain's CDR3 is CASSWGGVYEQYF. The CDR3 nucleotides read TGCGCCAGCAGCTGGGGGGGCGTTTACGAGCAGTACTTC.

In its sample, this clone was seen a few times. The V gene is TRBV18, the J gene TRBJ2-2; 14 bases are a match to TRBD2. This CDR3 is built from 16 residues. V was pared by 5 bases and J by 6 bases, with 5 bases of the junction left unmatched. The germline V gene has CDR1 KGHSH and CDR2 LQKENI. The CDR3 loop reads CASSEGLAGVAGELFF. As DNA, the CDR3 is TGTGCCAGCTCAGAGGGACTAGCGGGAGTCGCCGGGGAGCTGTTTTTT.

This CDR3 is CASSTGRRASNEKLFF. Written as DNA, the CDR3 is TGTGCCAGTAGTACCGGAAGGAGGGCTTCTAATGAAAAACTGTTTTTT. The V gene is TRBV19, the J gene TRBJ1-4, with D unresolved. The germline V and J ends were trimmed by 4 bases and 3 bases, with 15 bases remaining between them. Germline V gene sequence: CDR1 LNHDA, CDR2 SQIVND (reference sequence). This CDR3 region has 16 residues.

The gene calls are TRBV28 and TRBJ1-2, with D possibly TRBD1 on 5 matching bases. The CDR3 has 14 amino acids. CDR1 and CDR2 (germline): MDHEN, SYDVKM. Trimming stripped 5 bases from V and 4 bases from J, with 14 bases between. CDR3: CASSGGGFSYGYTF. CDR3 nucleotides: TGTGCCAGCAGTGGCGGGGGGTTTTCCTATGGCTACACCTTC.

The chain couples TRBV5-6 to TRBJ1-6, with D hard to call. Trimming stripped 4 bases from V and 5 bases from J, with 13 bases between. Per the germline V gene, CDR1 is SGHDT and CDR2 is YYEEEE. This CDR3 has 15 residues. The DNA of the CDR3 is TGTGCCAGCAGCGGAACAGTATCCGATAATTCACCCCTCCACTTT. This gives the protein CASSGTVSDNSPLHF. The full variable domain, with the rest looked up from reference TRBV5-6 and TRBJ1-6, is DAGVTQSPTHLIKTRGQQVTLRCSPKSGHDTVSWYQQALGQGPQFIFQYYEEEERQRGNFPDRFSGHQFPNYSSELNVNALLLGDSALYLCASSGTVSDNSPLHFGNGTRLTVT.

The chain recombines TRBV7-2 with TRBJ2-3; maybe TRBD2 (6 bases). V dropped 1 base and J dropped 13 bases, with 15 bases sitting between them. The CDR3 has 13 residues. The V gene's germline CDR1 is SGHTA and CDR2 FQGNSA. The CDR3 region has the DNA TGTGCCAGCAGCTTAGGTCGTAGCGGTACAGAGTATTTT. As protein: CASSLGRSGTEYF.

CDR3 sequence: CASSSGPIGGNQPQHF. The CDR3, as DNA: TGTGCCAGCAGCTCAGGGCCCATTGGGGGCAATCAGCCCCAGCATTTT. The genes are TRBV7-8 and TRBJ1-5; D might be TRBD1 (5 bases). Trimming removed 4 bases from V and 2 bases from J, with 15 bases in between. The CDR3 runs to 16 residues. Germline V gene sequence: CDR1 SGHVS, CDR2 FQNEAQ.

The CDR3, as DNA: TGTGCCAGTTTCGAAGGGGGGGGGCGCGGGTATGGCTACACCTTC. Translated: CASFEGGGRGYGYTF. This chain joins TRBV28 and TRBJ1-2, with D perhaps TRBD1 (6 bases). The CDR3 runs to 15 residues. CDR1 MDHEN and CDR2 SYDVKM come from the germline V gene. The ends were cut back, 9 bases at V and 5 bases at J, with 22 bases in the middle.

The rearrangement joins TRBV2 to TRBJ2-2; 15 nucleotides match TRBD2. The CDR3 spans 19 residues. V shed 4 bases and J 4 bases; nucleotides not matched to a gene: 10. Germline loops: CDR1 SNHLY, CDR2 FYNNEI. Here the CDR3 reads CASSATSGTSGGSTGELFF. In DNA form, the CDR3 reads TGTGCCAGCAGTGCCACCTCCGGGACTAGCGGGGGGAGCACCGGGGAGCTGTTTTTT.

This chain's CDR3 is CASSPGLAGASGANVLTF. In nucleotides, the CDR3 is TGTGCCAGCTCCCCCGGACTAGCGGGAGCTTCGGGGGCCAACGTCCTGACTTTC. This chain connects TRBV18 to TRBJ2-6; 13 bases agree with TRBD2. The germline gives CDR1 KGHSH, CDR2 LQKENI. V was pared by 6 bases and J by 4 bases, with 9 bases of the junction left unmatched. The length of the CDR3 is 18 residues.